Listed below are T cell receptor beta chains from one sample, sequenced in a study of Ad26.COV2.S vaccination and SARS-CoV-2 variants. TCRdb keeps only in-frame clones here, not all; method: immunoSEQ multiplex PCR. Among over 300,000 clones, about 80% were seen once, and the ten largest hold more than 7%. The material was peripheral blood, obtained in a trial of Ad26.COV2.S vaccine versus placebo. These TCRs come from a person aged 18-60 years who received the Ad26.COV2.S COVID-19 vaccine or a placebo. Each CDR3 is given with its conserved first and last residue. A D gene is named only where the DNA matches it firmly. Not every row has a clone size; where given, it reads once, few, many or a size class.

D gene,V gene,clone size,J gene,CDR3 protein,CDR3 DNA
-,TRBV5-4,-,TRBJ2-3,CASSLKGSNWFTDTQYF,TGTGCCAGCAGCTTGAAGGGGAGTAATTGGTTCACAGATACGCAGTATTTT
TRBD1,TRBV7-9,-,TRBJ2-1,CASSLGQGLTEQFF,TGTGCCAGCAGCTTGGGACAGGGTCTGACTGAGCAGTTCTTC
-,TRBV30,once,TRBJ2-3,CAWSVRGREFTDTQYF,TGTGCCTGGAGTGTACGGGGGCGGGAGTTCACAGATACGCAGTATTTT
TRBD1,TRBV10-1,few,TRBJ1-5,CASPSRQGGQPQHF,TGCGCCAGCCCAAGCCGACAGGGCGGCCAGCCCCAGCATTTT
-,TRBV7-9,-,TRBJ1-4,CASSSWGEGEKLFF,TGTGCCAGCAGTTCGTGGGGAGAGGGGGAAAAACTGTTTTTT
-,TRBV5-5,-,TRBJ2-1,CASSFEGSSYNEQFF,TGTGCCAGCAGCTTCGAGGGGAGCTCCTACAATGAGCAGTTCTTC
-,TRBV7-2,-,TRBJ1-4,CASSLGAVEKLFF,TGTGCCAGCAGCTTAGGGGCGGTTGAAAAACTGTTTTTT
-,TRBV29-1,-,TRBJ2-2,CSVEGGDTGELFF,TGCAGCGTTGAAGGGGGGGACACCGGGGAGCTGTTTTTT
-,TRBV12-3/TRBV12-4,-,TRBJ2-7,CASSGSGYEQYF,TGTGCCAGCAGTGGTAGCGGCTACGAGCAGTACTTC
-,TRBV6-5,-,TRBJ2-7,CASSYSKEAYEQYF,TGTGCCAGCAGTTACTCGAAGGAGGCATACGAGCAGTACTTC
-,TRBV11-1,-,TRBJ1-3,CASSSSGGTNTIYF,TGTGCCAGCAGCTCGTCGGGGGGGACTAACACCATATATTTT
TRBD2,TRBV7-3,once,TRBJ2-2,CASSLKGLAGGGNTGELFF,TGTGCCAGCAGCTTAAAGGGACTAGCGGGAGGGGGAAACACCGGGGAGCTGTTTTTT
TRBD1,TRBV6-1,-,TRBJ1-2,CASSDPGQAYGYTF,TGTGCCAGCAGTGATCCGGGACAGGCCTATGGCTACACCTTC
-,TRBV6-5,once,TRBJ2-1,CASSYQPNYNEQFF,TGTGCCAGCAGTTACCAGCCGAACTACAATGAGCAGTTCTTC
TRBD1,TRBV6-5,-,TRBJ1-5,CASSNRGPDQPQHF,TGTGCCAGCAGCAACAGGGGGCCCGATCAGCCCCAGCATTTT
-,TRBV6-2/TRBV6-3,-,TRBJ1-1,CASSYGDTTTEAFF,TGTGCCAGCAGTTATGGGGACACCACGACTGAAGCTTTCTTT
-,TRBV11-2,-,TRBJ2-2,CASSAGIQNTGELFF,TGTGCCAGCAGCGCCGGGATTCAAAACACCGGGGAGCTGTTTTTT
-,TRBV3-1/TRBV3-2,-,TRBJ2-1,CASSHDRRDPRNVQFF,TGTGCCAGCAGCCACGACCGCCGGGACCCTCGAAATGTGCAGTTCTTC
-,TRBV2,few,TRBJ1-3,CASSNEGLSSGNTIYF,TGTGCCAGCAGCAATGAAGGTTTGAGCTCTGGAAACACCATATATTTT
-,TRBV5-1,-,TRBJ1-2,CASSLSQAFSGYTF,TGCGCCAGCAGCTTGTCACAGGCGTTCTCTGGCTACACCTTC
-,TRBV9,-,TRBJ1-1,CASSGAGSLLNTEAFF,TGTGCCAGCAGCGGCGCCGGTTCACTCTTGAACACTGAAGCTTTCTTT
-,TRBV13,-,TRBJ2-7,CATTGLSSYEQYF,TGTGCCACAACGGGACTGAGTTCCTACGAGCAGTACTTC
-,TRBV6-2/TRBV6-3,-,TRBJ1-1,CASSLNRAVNTEAFF,TGTGCCAGCAGCCTCAATCGGGCGGTGAACACTGAAGCTTTCTTT
TRBD2,TRBV6-5,few,TRBJ2-1,CASRRGAGEQFF,TGTGCCAGCAGACGAGGAGCGGGAGAGCAGTTCTTC
-,TRBV24-1,-,TRBJ2-5,CATSDVRGSGETQYF,TGTGCCACCAGTGATGTCAGGGGATCGGGAGAGACCCAGTACTTC
-,TRBV6-2/TRBV6-3,-,TRBJ2-7,CASSQRLENQYF,TGTGCCAGCAGTCAACGACTCGAAAACCAGTACTTC
TRBD2,TRBV5-6,-,TRBJ2-3,CASSLKESGLVSDTQYF,TGTGCCAGCAGCCTGAAAGAATCGGGACTAGTTTCAGATACGCAGTATTTT
-,TRBV10-1,-,TRBJ2-5,CASSGVGPGPQETQYF,TGCGCCAGCAGTGGAGTTGGACCGGGGCCCCAAGAGACCCAGTACTTC
-,TRBV11-3,few,TRBJ1-4,CASSPRGWEEKLFF,TGTGCCAGCAGCCCGCGAGGCTGGGAAGAAAAACTGTTTTTT
TRBD1,TRBV3-1/TRBV3-2,-,TRBJ1-2,CASSQDRTGGVYGYTF,TGTGCCAGCAGCCAAGACCGGACAGGGGGGGTGTATGGCTACACCTTC
-,TRBV11-2,-,TRBJ1-1,CASSSGGGMMGTEAFF,TGTGCCAGCAGCTCTGGCGGGGGAATGATGGGGACTGAAGCTTTCTTT
TRBD1,TRBV7-9,-,TRBJ1-4,CASSLEGQGRGEKLFF,TGTGCCAGCAGCTTAGAGGGACAGGGAAGGGGTGAAAAACTGTTTTTT
TRBD1,TRBV5-6,-,TRBJ2-1,CASSSGQSNEQFF,TGTGCCAGCAGCTCGGGACAGTCCAATGAGCAGTTCTTC
-,TRBV5-1,-,TRBJ2-1,CASSLAWANEQFF,TGCGCCAGCAGCTTGGCGTGGGCGAATGAGCAGTTCTTC
-,TRBV2,-,TRBJ2-7,CASSEGVTYEQYF,TGTGCCAGCAGTGAGGGGGTAACCTACGAGCAGTACTTC
-,TRBV3-1/TRBV3-2,-,TRBJ1-5,CASSHGARGWRPQHF,TGTGCCAGCAGCCACGGCGCCAGGGGCTGGCGTCCCCAGCATTTT
TRBD1,TRBV15,-,TRBJ2-1,CATSLRGQSYNEQFF,TGTGCCACCAGCCTCAGGGGGCAATCCTACAATGAGCAGTTCTTC
-,TRBV21-1,-,TRBJ2-3,CASSLSRVLPDTQYF,TGTGCCAGCAGTCTAAGCCGGGTTCTCCCAGATACGCAGTATTTT
-,TRBV4-2,-,TRBJ1-3,CASSTGRGSGNTIYF,TGTGCCAGCAGCACCGGACGGGGCTCTGGAAACACCATATATTTT
TRBD2,TRBV11-2,-,TRBJ2-3,CASSSFTSGSTDTQYF,TGTGCCAGCAGCTCCTTCACTAGCGGATCTACAGATACGCAGTATTTT
TRBD1,TRBV5-1,-,TRBJ1-1,CASSFLTGEGTEAFF,TGCGCCAGCAGCTTTCTAACAGGGGAAGGTACTGAAGCTTTCTTT
TRBD1,TRBV14,-,TRBJ2-7,CASSQTGSNYEQYF,TGTGCCAGCAGCCAGACAGGGTCAAACTACGAGCAGTACTTC
-,TRBV14,-,TRBJ1-1,CASSLGGGWSAFF,TGTGCCAGCAGCCTAGGCGGGGGCTGGAGTGCTTTCTTT
-,TRBV27,-,TRBJ2-5,CASSLSNTKETQYF,TGTGCCAGCAGTTTATCGAACACAAAAGAGACCCAGTACTTC
-,TRBV27,once,TRBJ2-1,CASSLWGNRVYNEQFF,TGTGCCAGCAGTTTATGGGGGAATAGGGTTTACAATGAGCAGTTCTTC
TRBD1,TRBV19,-,TRBJ2-7,CASSNRGYEQYF,TGTGCCAGTTCTAACAGGGGCTACGAGCAGTACTTC
TRBD2,TRBV18,-,TRBJ2-7,CASSLGLAAYEQYF,TGTGCCAGCTCACTTGGACTAGCGGCCTACGAGCAGTACTTC
TRBD1,TRBV15,-,TRBJ1-4,CATGDRGDEKLFF,TGTGCCACTGGGGACAGGGGTGATGAAAAACTGTTTTTT
-,TRBV2,few,TRBJ2-2,CASSLGITGELFF,TGTGCCAGCAGTTTAGGGATAACCGGGGAGCTGTTTTTT
-,TRBV6-1,-,TRBJ1-1,CASSDRQMNTEAFF,TGTGCCAGCAGTGATAGGCAGATGAACACTGAAGCTTTCTTT
TRBD1,TRBV19,-,TRBJ2-2,CASSILTGVELFF,TGTGCCAGTAGTATACTGACAGGGGTAGAACTGTTTTTT
-,TRBV11-2,-,TRBJ2-7,CASSFSGYEQYF,TGTGCCAGCAGCTTTTCGGGCTACGAGCAGTACTTC
-,TRBV7-9,-,TRBJ2-1,CASSLGAGSANEQFF,TGTGCCAGCAGCTTAGGCGCGGGATCGGCCAATGAGCAGTTCTTC
-,TRBV6-4,few,TRBJ1-6,CASSPSLTGSPLHF,TGTGCCAGCTCGCCAAGTCTTACGGGGTCACCCCTCCACTTT
TRBD2,TRBV4-1,many,TRBJ2-1,CASSEGTSGSFYNEQFF,TGCGCCAGCAGCGAGGGGACTAGCGGCTCCTTTTACAATGAGCAGTTCTTC
-,TRBV9,-,TRBJ1-1,CASSVVTEAFF,TGTGCCAGCAGCGTAGTAACTGAAGCTTTCTTT
-,TRBV6-5,-,TRBJ2-5,CASSYGWETQYF,TGTGCCAGCAGTTACGGGTGGGAGACCCAGTACTTC
-,TRBV4-2,-,TRBJ2-3,CASSQVPFADTQYF,TGTGCCAGCAGCCAGGTACCTTTCGCAGATACGCAGTATTTT
TRBD1,TRBV3-1/TRBV3-2,many,TRBJ1-2,CASSQGGQGGGYTF,TGTGCCAGCAGCCAAGGAGGACAGGGTGGCGGCTACACCTTC